These 21 T cell receptor beta chains came from one sample sequenced in a study of blood T cell repertoires in COVID-19. This table comes from immunoSEQ multiplex PCR, and its TCRdb copy is limited to in-frame clones, with some not included. The data show 270,000 or so clones, approximately 77% seen once. Source material: peripheral blood. These receptors all come from a woman between 18 and 29 years old with acute or convalescent COVID-19.

The chain couples TRBV30 to TRBJ1-3; D is uncertain. Germline V gene data show CDR1 as GTSNPN and CDR2 as SVGIG (reference sequence). The CDR3 covers 13 residues. V was shortened by 7 bases and J by 0 bases, with 10 bases between the two germline ends. The CDR3 DNA reads as TGTGCCTACAGATTTAGCTCTGGAAACACCATATATTTT. The encoded protein is CAYRFSSGNTIYF.

The rearrangement uses TRBV2 and TRBJ1-2, with D perhaps matching TRBD1 (5 bases). V was clipped by 7 bases and J by 10 bases, with 22 bases between them. CDR1 is SNHLY and CDR2 is FYNNEI in the germline V gene. The CDR3 consists of 14 residues. The CDR3 sequence is CASNTDRPAPDYTF. The CDR3, as DNA: TGTGCCAGCAATACTGACAGACCGGCCCCGGACTACACCTTC.

The rearrangement joins TRBV6-2 or TRBV6-3 to TRBJ2-1, with 7 bases matching TRBD2. The CDR3 runs to 20 residues. Germline V CDR1 and CDR2: MNHEY, SVGEGT. Trimming at V came to 2 bases and at J to 5 bases, leaving 21 bases not matched to a gene. This chain's CDR3 is CASSYASGAGVRLFHNEQFF. CDR3 nucleotides: TGTGCCAGCAGTTACGCATCTGGGGCGGGAGTACGGCTTTTCCACAATGAGCAGTTCTTC.

This chain links TRBV5-4 with TRBJ1-2; unclear D gene. With 2 bases removed from V and 2 bases from J, the gap between germline ends came to 7 bases. Germline CDR1 SGHNT, CDR2 YYREEE (reference sequence). The CDR3 loop spans 13 amino acids. CDR3 loop: CASSFEQNYGYTF. CDR3 sequence (DNA): TGTGCCAGCAGCTTTGAACAGAACTATGGCTACACCTTC. The full variable domain, its missing parts supplied by reference TRBV5-4 and TRBJ1-2, is ETGVTQSPTHLIKTRGQQVTLRCSSQSGHNTVSWYQQALGQGPQFIFQYYREEENGRGNFPPRFSGLQFPNYSSELNVNALELDDSALYLCASSFEQNYGYTFGSGTRLTVV.

This clone was observed a single time. The rearrangement uses TRBV28 and TRBJ1-2; D gene unclear. The V gene lost 5 bases and the J gene lost 2 bases, with 15 bases spanning the gap. The CDR3 has 15 amino acids. CDR1 is MDHEN, CDR2 SYDVKM, per germline. CDR3 sequence (DNA): TGTGCCAGCAGTCCGCGAGGGATCATAAACTATGGCTACACCTTC. Translation: CASSPRGIINYGYTF.

This CDR3 reads CASSYSGDGNEQFF. The CDR3 DNA follows: TGTGCCAGCAGCTATAGCGGGGACGGAAATGAGCAGTTCTTC. V and J are TRBV3-1 (or the pseudogene TRBV3-2) and TRBJ2-1; 8 bases agree with TRBD2. CDR1 and CDR2 (germline): LGHDT, YNNKEL (reference sequence). The CDR3 totals 14 residues. J lost 7 bases, V lost 5 bases, and 7 bases had no gene match.

The CDR3 DNA reads as TGTGCCAGTAGTATCTCAATGAGCGGTACCTCCTACGAGCAGTACTTC. It specifies CASSISMSGTSYEQYF. The chain links TRBV19 to TRBJ2-7, with TRBD2 as a possible D gene (5 bases). The CDR3 is 16 amino acids. Germline V gene sequence: CDR1 LNHDA, CDR2 SQIVND (reference sequence). The ends were cut back, 3 bases at V and 0 bases at J, with 15 bases in the middle. Full variable domain (outside the CDR3, taken from reference TRBV19 and TRBJ2-7): DGGITQSPKYLFRKEGQNVTLSCEQNLNHDAMYWYRQDPGQGLRLIYYSQIVNDFQKGDIAEGYSVSREKKESFPLTVTSAQKNPTAFYLCASSISMSGTSYEQYFGPGTRLTVT.

The V gene is TRBV28, the J gene TRBJ2-3; 9 bases match TRBD2. Germline V CDR1 and CDR2: MDHEN, SYDVKM. The CDR3 length is 18 residues. The V gene end was trimmed by 2 bases and the J gene end by 2 bases; junction bases not matched to a gene: 11. The CDR3 bases are TGTGCCAGCAGTTTAGGAATTGGAGCGGGAGGCTCCACAGATACGCAGTATTTT. This translates into CASSLGIGAGGSTDTQYF.

V and J are TRBV10-3 and TRBJ1-2; 8 nucleotides line up with TRBD1. The germline CDR1 and CDR2 sequences are ENHRY and SYGVKD. This CDR3 comprises 14 residues. The J segment lost 3 bases and the V segment lost 0 bases, leaving 0 bases of the junction unmatched. For the CDR3, the DNA is TGTGCCATCAGTGAGTCGACAGGGGACTATGGCTACACCTTC. Its protein is CAISESTGDYGYTF.

In this sample, this clone turned up a few times. The chain carries TRBV14 and TRBJ2-6; no definite D call. V lost 5 bases and J lost 4, with 15 bases in between. CDR1 SGHDN and CDR2 FVKESK come from the germline V gene. There are 16 residues in the CDR3. CDR3 sequence (DNA): TGTGCCAGCAGCTATCGAGCGATTCTGGGGGCCAACGTCCTGACTTTC. This sequence encodes CASSYRAILGANVLTF.

The V gene is TRBV18, the J gene TRBJ2-2, with D perhaps TRBD2 (5 bases). Looked up from germline, CDR1 is KGHSH and CDR2 is LQKENI. Trimming took 1 base from V and 8 from J, leaving 8 bases between them. The CDR3 totals 13 residues. In DNA, the CDR3 is TGTGCCAGCTCACCACAGGACTTGGGGGAGCTGTTTTTT. This translates into CASSPQDLGELFF. The full variable domain, completed using reference TRBV18 and TRBJ2-2, is NAGVMQNPRHLVRRRGQEARLRCSPMKGHSHVYWYRQLPEEGLKFMVYLQKENIIDESGMPKERFSAEFPKEGPSILRIQQVVRGDSAAYFCASSPQDLGELFFGEGSRLTVL.

This clone was observed a few times. The CDR3 here is CASTSGGEGQPQHF. Written as DNA, the CDR3 is TGTGCCAGCACCTCAGGAGGGGAAGGACAGCCCCAGCATTTT. The chain carries TRBV28 and TRBJ1-5, with TRBD1 as a possible D gene (5 bases). The CDR3 spans 14 residues. Trimming took 7 bases from V and 7 from J, leaving 17 bases between them. The V gene's germline CDR1 is MDHEN and CDR2 SYDVKM. Looking up the rest from reference TRBV28 and TRBJ1-5 gives the full variable domain: DVKVTQSSRYLVKRTGEKVFLECVQDMDHENMFWYRQDPGLGLRLIYFSYDVKMKEKGDIPEGYSVSREKKERFSLILESASTNQTSMYLCASTSGGEGQPQHFGDGTRLSIL.

This clone was recorded only once. The rearrangement uses TRBV27 and TRBJ2-7, with a possible D match to TRBD1 (5 bases). The CDR3 loop spans 15 amino acids. V was cut by 5 bases and J by 0 bases, with 14 bases left in between. CDR1 is MNHEY and CDR2 is SMNVEV in the germline V gene (reference sequence). CDR3 in DNA: TGTGCCAGCAGTCCCCGGACACTGAGCTCCTACGAGCAGTACTTC. It specifies CASSPRTLSSYEQYF.

In its sample, this clone was seen a few times. The chain recombines TRBV27 with TRBJ1-2; no reliable D call. The germline V and J ends were trimmed by 6 bases and 2 bases, with 7 bases remaining between them. Germline V gene sequence: CDR1 MNHEY, CDR2 SMNVEV (reference sequence). This CDR3 is 12 amino acids long. CDR3 DNA: TGTGCCAGCAGCCCGGGAAACTATGGCTACACCTTC. Its protein is CASSPGNYGYTF.

The chain has TRBV27 and TRBJ2-3, with 15 bases identical to TRBD2. The CDR3 covers 16 residues. The ends lost 4 bases at V and 6 bases at J; junction bases unmatched: 5. Germline V lookup: CDR1 MNHEY, CDR2 SMNVEV (reference sequence). The CDR3 loop reads CASSSRTSGRGDTQYF. Here the CDR3 DNA reads TGTGCCAGCAGTTCGAGGACTAGCGGGAGGGGGGATACGCAGTATTTT.

The chain is built from TRBV5-1 and TRBJ2-3; 7 nucleotides agree with TRBD1. Losses at the gene ends were 0 bases for V and 6 bases for J; bases not matched to a gene: 7. In germline, CDR1 is SGHRS, CDR2 YFSETQ. The CDR3 length is 15 residues. CDR3 region: CASSLGRGSMDTQYF. The DNA for the CDR3 is TGCGCCAGCAGCTTGGGCAGGGGGTCGATGGATACGCAGTATTTT.

This clone has more than one count but fewer than ten. The chain has TRBV30 and TRBJ2-7, with TRBD1 identical over 10 bases. V lost 6 bases, J lost 1 base, and 6 bases stayed unmatched. The CDR3 consists of 14 residues. The V gene's germline CDR1 is GTSNPN and CDR2 SVGIG (reference sequence). CDR3 DNA: TGTGCCTGCGACCGGGACAGGGGTTCCTACGAGCAGTACTTC. Amino acid sequence: CACDRDRGSYEQYF.

Only one count was recorded for this clone. The chain joins TRBV6-2 or TRBV6-3 to TRBJ2-7, with TRBD1 as a possible D gene (6 bases). Germline V CDR1 and CDR2: MNHEY, SVGEGT. V lost 2 bases, J lost 4 bases, and 12 bases lay in between. The CDR3 length is 14 residues. The CDR3 DNA sequence: TGTGCCAGCAGTTACATGGGGGCGCAATACGAGCAGTACTTC. Its translation: CASSYMGAQYEQYF.

This clone was detected only once. CDR3 in amino acids: CASSSTPTGVRSPGANVLTF. CDR3 in DNA: TGCGCCAGCAGCTCGACGCCTACAGGGGTCCGGAGTCCTGGGGCCAACGTCCTGACTTTC. This chain links TRBV5-1 with TRBJ2-6, with 7 bases identical to TRBD1. V lost 3 bases and J lost 2; bases outside the gene matches: 17. The CDR3 covers 20 residues. Looked up from germline, CDR1 is SGHRS and CDR2 is YFSETQ.

V usage is TRBV29-1 and J usage is TRBJ2-2, with 7 nucleotides matching TRBD2. Unmatched junction bases numbered 10, after V lost 0 bases and J lost 6 bases. The CDR3 covers 16 residues. In germline, CDR1 is SQVTM, CDR2 ANQGSEA. The DNA of the CDR3 is TGCAGCGTTGAAGATCTGGGCGGGAGTAGATCCGGGGAGCTGTTTTTT. Amino acids: CSVEDLGGSRSGELFF.

The genes are TRBV7-9 and TRBJ1-4; 7 bases are a match to TRBD1. Losses at the gene ends were 1 base for V and 8 bases for J; bases not matched to a gene: 13. The V gene's germline CDR1 is SEHNR and CDR2 FQNEAQ (reference sequence). The CDR3 is made up of 17 amino acids. The CDR3: CASSLEVTGTDREKLFF. DNA of the CDR3: TGTGCCAGCAGCTTAGAAGTTACCGGGACAGATCGCGAAAAACTGTTTTTT.